This record concerns one TCR beta chain sequence. Its antigen is undetermined. Sequencing used immunoSEQ multiplex PCR; TCRdb keeps in-frame clones, though not all of them. Among some 1,400,000 clones listed, approximately 97% were seen once. The data belong to a study of shared clonotypes between healthy human individuals. Study at large: Donors, aged 18 to 49, were a couple of women and three men.

General observations from the study: The study's rarefaction showed incomplete sorted-subset sequencing despite large depth.

The specimen was naive CD4+ T cells sorted from blood. This sample's subset: CD45RA+ positively selected. The clonotype originates from a young man in good health.

The CDR3 spells CASSPGRDTQYF. In DNA, the CDR3 is TGTGCCAGCAGTCCAGGGCGGGATACGCAGTATTTT. V and J are TRBV25-1 and TRBJ2-3, with D perhaps TRBD1 (5 bases). Trimming stripped 5 bases from V and 6 bases from J, with 9 bases between. Germline V gene lookup returns CDR1 MGHDK and CDR2 SYGVNS. This CDR3 has 12 amino acids.